This note documents a single T cell receptor (beta chain) sequence. Its antigen is as yet unknown. The record originates from a study of molecular identifiers for immune sequencing clone quantification. This CDR3 spans 16 amino acids. Trimming left V 2 bases short and J 6 bases short, with 19 bases between. Per germline, CDR1 MNHEY and CDR2 SMNVEV (reference sequence). Broader study findings: Identical TCR molecules can share a barcode, and this sharing could underestimate highly expanded clone sizes. A single cell's spiked Jurkat TCR RNA was reportedly detectable among roughly 1 million naive cells.

Each CDR3 protein is one row after TCRdb ran MiXCR on the PCR reads. Of over 550,000 distinct CDR3 sequences detected, around 25% appear once; the ten largest clones hold 0.7% to 0.95%. The clonotype originates from a human donor in good health. Some libraries in this study had Jurkat cell RNA spiked in. The specimen sequenced was naive CD8+ T cells from blood, with Jurkat cell RNA spiked in. Specified subset: FACS-sorted CD8+CD4-CCR7+CD45RA+ naive T cells. The rearrangement links TRBV27 to TRBJ1-1; D not resolved. This CDR3 reads CASSLKSIVGLSEAFF. CDR3 bases: TGTGCCAGCAGTTTAAAATCTATTGTAGGGTTATCTGAAGCTTTCTTT.